These 21 T cell receptor beta chains came from one sample sequenced in a study of blood T cell repertoires in COVID-19. TCRdb's table, derived via immunoSEQ multiplex PCR, lists solely in-frame clones and lacks some. Of 250,000 to 350,000 clones listed, roughly 90% are singletons. Specimen: peripheral blood. The receptors were sampled from a woman in her fifties or sixties with acute or convalescent COVID-19.

The chain recombines TRBV9 with TRBJ2-5, with D possibly TRBD2 on 7 matching bases. V was pared by 0 bases and J by 4 bases, with 13 bases between. The CDR3 is made up of 15 amino acids. Germline loops: CDR1 SGDLS, CDR2 YYNGEE. CDR3: CASSVDRGGGETQYF. The CDR3 coding sequence is TGTGCCAGCAGCGTAGACCGCGGGGGCGGAGAGACCCAGTACTTC.

V usage is TRBV9 and J usage is TRBJ2-1, with D possibly matching TRBD2 (6 bases). With 2 bases removed from V and 5 bases from J, the gap between germline ends came to 17 bases. The CDR3 extends over 16 amino acids. CDR1 and CDR2 from the germline V gene are SGDLS and YYNGEE. As DNA, the CDR3 is TGTGCCAGCAGCGTGGGGTTCGGGGGTTTAGACAATGAGCAGTTCTTC. Translation: CASSVGFGGLDNEQFF.

The V gene is TRBV25-1, the J gene TRBJ2-7; D possibly corresponds to TRBD2 (6 bases). In germline, CDR1 is MGHDK, CDR2 SYGVNS. This CDR3 comprises 14 residues. Trimming left V 7 bases short and J 4 bases short, with 17 bases between. CDR3 in amino acids: CASTPWGVPYEQYF. CDR3 in DNA: TGTGCCAGCACCCCCTGGGGGGTCCCGTACGAGCAGTACTTC.

Remarks on this clone: The same CDR3 is also encoded by other DNA sequences in this sample. The V and J genes are TRBV4-3 and TRBJ2-2; D possibly corresponds to TRBD1 (6 bases). This CDR3 has 14 amino acids. Per the germline V gene, CDR1 is LGHNA and CDR2 is YSLEER. V gave up 6 bases and J gave up 1 base, with 9 bases separating them. CDR3 in amino acids: CASRQTGNTGELFF. The CDR3 nucleotides are TGCGCCAGCAGGCAGACAGGGAACACCGGGGAGCTGTTTTTT.

The chain links TRBV6-2 or TRBV6-3 to TRBJ2-4, with a possible D match to TRBD2 (6 bases). The CDR3 length is 15 residues. CDR1 is MNHEY, CDR2 SVGEGT, per germline. The germline V and J ends were trimmed by 4 bases and 2 bases, with 12 bases remaining between them. CDR3 loop: CASSSRETTKNIQYF. The CDR3 DNA follows: TGTGCCAGCAGTTCCCGGGAGACTACCAAAAACATTCAGTACTTC.

The chain joins TRBV7-2 to TRBJ2-3; D gene ambiguous. Looked up from germline, CDR1 is SGHTA and CDR2 is FQGNSA. V was shortened by 3 bases and J by 0 bases, with 4 bases between the two germline ends. This CDR3 has 13 amino acids. The CDR3 nucleotides are TGTGCCAGCAGCTTCCAGAGCACAGATACGCAGTATTTT. As protein: CASSFQSTDTQYF.

The rearrangement joins TRBV5-6 to TRBJ2-7, with TRBD1 as a possible D gene (6 bases). Trimming took off 3 bases at V and 0 bases at J, with 19 bases between the two ends. The CDR3 loop spans 17 amino acids. The V gene's germline CDR1 is SGHDT and CDR2 YYEEEE. CDR3 sequence: CASSSLGSGHLSYEQYF. CDR3 DNA: TGTGCCAGCAGCTCGCTTGGATCGGGACACCTCTCCTACGAGCAGTACTTC.

The rearrangement joins TRBV27 to TRBJ1-6; TRBD1 agrees at 7 bases. Per the germline V gene, CDR1 is MNHEY and CDR2 is SMNVEV (reference sequence). The CDR3 totals 16 residues. The V and J ends lost 6 bases and 5 bases, in that order; junction bases with no gene match: 10. CDR3 loop: CASRLSPDRDNSPLHF. The CDR3 coding sequence is TGTGCCAGCAGACTCAGCCCTGACAGGGATAATTCACCCCTCCACTTT.

The chain is built from TRBV4-3 and TRBJ1-6; a possible D gene is TRBD1 (5 bases). CDR3 length equals 13 residues. Trimming removed 2 bases from V and 12 bases from J, with 11 bases in between. The germline V gene encodes CDR1 LGHNA and CDR2 YSLEER. CDR3 amino acids: CASSQRGSLPLHF. CDR3 in DNA: TGCGCCAGCAGCCAAAGGGGTTCCCTACCCCTCCACTTT.

The chain is built from TRBV3-1 (or the pseudogene TRBV3-2) and TRBJ1-1; perhaps TRBD1 as D (6 bases). The V end lost 1 base, the J end lost 2 bases, and 26 bases lay between the germline ends. The germline V gene encodes CDR1 LGHDT and CDR2 YNNKEL (reference sequence). The CDR3 length is 20 residues. CDR3 coding DNA: TGTGCCAGCAGCCAAGGAGGAGTGAGGGGATGGGTAGGGGGAAACACTGAAGCTTTCTTT. Residues: CASSQGGVRGWVGGNTEAFF.

The rearrangement uses TRBV28 and TRBJ2-7, with 13 nucleotides matching TRBD2. V trimming: 3 bases; J trimming: 2 bases; junction bases outside the gene matches: 1. Germline assignment: CDR1 MDHEN and CDR2 SYDVKM. This CDR3 has 15 residues. CDR3 sequence: CASSLGTSGTYEQYF. The CDR3 DNA reads as TGTGCCAGCAGTTTGGGGACTAGCGGGACCTACGAGCAGTACTTC.

The rearrangement uses TRBV6-2 or TRBV6-3 and TRBJ1-1, with D perhaps matching TRBD1 (6 bases). Looked up from germline, CDR1 is MNHEY and CDR2 is SVGEGT. There are 16 residues in the CDR3. V was shortened by 6 bases and J by 5 bases, with 22 bases between the two germline ends. This CDR3 reads CASSPHGQTFTTEAFF. In DNA, the CDR3 is TGTGCCAGCAGCCCCCACGGACAGACTTTTACTACTGAAGCTTTCTTT.

The chain has TRBV19 and TRBJ1-5; the match to TRBD1 covers 7 bases. Germline-derived CDR1 and CDR2 are LNHDA and SQIVND (reference sequence). The CDR3 consists of 13 residues. V shed 5 bases, J shed 5 bases, and the junction held 3 bases outside the gene matches. The CDR3 loop is CASSEGGYQPQHF. The DNA for the CDR3 is TGTGCCAGTAGTGAAGGGGGCTATCAGCCCCAGCATTTT.

This chain connects TRBV5-5 to TRBJ1-1; D unresolved. CDR1 and CDR2 (germline): SGHKS, YYEKEE (reference sequence). The CDR3 length is 15 residues. V lost 3 bases, J lost 4 bases, and 16 bases lay in between. Here the CDR3 DNA reads TGTGCCAGCAGCTCACCCCGAGGCGGTGGCACTGAAGCTTTCTTT. As protein: CASSSPRGGGTEAFF.

The V gene is TRBV7-2, the J gene TRBJ2-7; 14 bases match TRBD2. The junction had 6 bases not matched to a gene; V was cut back by 2 bases and J by 3 bases. The CDR3 spans 17 residues. Germline V gene lookup returns CDR1 SGHTA and CDR2 FQGNSA. CDR3 residues: CASSLPPGTSGSYEQYF. The CDR3 DNA sequence: TGTGCCAGCAGCTTACCCCCCGGGACTAGCGGGAGCTACGAGCAGTACTTC.

V and J are TRBV10-3 and TRBJ2-1; 16 nucleotides line up with TRBD2. CDR3 size: 18 residues. The germline V gene encodes CDR1 ENHRY and CDR2 SYGVKD. Unmatched junction bases numbered 12, after V lost 5 bases and J lost 8 bases. CDR3 in DNA: TGTGCCATCAGTCCCGGGACTAGCGGGAGGGGGTACAAGGATGAGCAGTTCTTC. Protein product: CAISPGTSGRGYKDEQFF.

This chain uses TRBV5-4 with TRBJ2-1; TRBD2 agrees at 7 bases. From germline, CDR1 is SGHNT and CDR2 YYREEE (reference sequence). The V and J ends lost 1 base and 6 bases, in that order; junction bases with no gene match: 4. CDR3 length: 14 amino acids. The CDR3 DNA reads as TGTGCCAGCAGCTTGAGGGACTACCTCAATGAGCAGTTCTTC. This codes for CASSLRDYLNEQFF.

The chain uses TRBV25-1 and TRBJ2-7, with TRBD1 identical over 9 bases. The junction had 9 bases not matched to a gene; V was cut back by 4 bases and J by 2 bases. Germline CDR1 MGHDK, CDR2 SYGVNS. This CDR3 is 16 amino acids long. The CDR3 nucleotides are TGTGCCAGCAGTGCTGCCCCGGGACAGGGAACCTACGAGCAGTACTTC. This encodes CASSAAPGQGTYEQYF.

For the CDR3, the DNA is TGTGCCAGCAGCTCCGACAGGGGGAATTCACCCCTCCACTTT. It specifies CASSSDRGNSPLHF. J is TRBJ1-6 and V is TRBV5-5; 9 nucleotides agree with TRBD1. Trimming cost V 3 bases and J 7 bases; bases outside gene matches: 2. The CDR3 runs 14 residues. The germline V gene has CDR1 SGHKS and CDR2 YYEKEE (reference sequence). Looking up the rest from reference TRBV5-5 and TRBJ1-6 gives the full variable domain: DAGVTQSPTHLIKTRGQQVTLRCSPISGHKSVSWYQQVLGQGPQFIFQYYEKEERGRGNFPDRFSARQFPNYSSELNVNALLLGDSALYLCASSSDRGNSPLHFGNGTRLTVT.

This chain links TRBV14 with TRBJ2-3; D is unresolved. V gave up 6 bases and J gave up 2 bases, with 12 bases separating them. Germline values: CDR1 SGHDN, CDR2 FVKESK. The CDR3 length is 14 residues. CDR3 nucleotide sequence: TGTGCCAGCAGTCTATTAGGAGCCACAGATACGCAGTATTTT. It encodes CASSLLGATDTQYF.

In this sample, this clone turned up a few times. This chain joins TRBV5-8 and TRBJ1-5; the D is unclear. V was cut by 2 bases and J by 6 bases, with 15 bases left in between. The CDR3 is made up of 15 amino acids. Germline V gene sequence: CDR1 SGHTS, CDR2 YDEGEE. As DNA, the CDR3 is TGTGCCAGCAGCTTTGGCCCTTCTCCTCGTCAGCCCCAGCATTTT. Encoded protein: CASSFGPSPRQPQHF.